What follows are 4 T cell receptor beta chains derived from one specimen sequenced in a study of blood T cell repertoires in COVID-19. TCRdb's copy holds only in-frame clones and misses some; the assay was immunoSEQ multiplex PCR. The top ten clones hold roughly 3.5% of a sample with about 220,000 clones, about 79% of them seen once. Sequencing was performed on PBMCs or T cells enriched from blood (not recorded which). These receptors were taken from a woman aged 55-69 years who had recovered from COVID-19.

J is TRBJ1-2 and V is TRBV5-4, with D possibly being TRBD1 (5 bases). The CDR3 runs to 14 residues. Trimming shortened V by 2 bases and J by 3 bases, and 11 bases separated the two germline ends. Germline V gene lookup returns CDR1 SGHNT and CDR2 YYREEE (reference sequence). CDR3 nucleotides: TGTGCCAGCAGCTTAAGGGGCTACCACTATGGCTACACCTTC. Translation gives CASSLRGYHYGYTF.

The genes are TRBV19 and TRBJ1-6; D is ambiguous. CDR1 is LNHDA and CDR2 is SQIVND in the germline V gene (reference sequence). V lost 3 bases and J lost 9, with 12 bases in between. CDR3 length: 14 residues. CDR3 amino acids: CASSIDGESSPLHF. The CDR3 coding sequence is TGTGCCAGTAGTATTGATGGAGAGTCTTCACCCCTCCACTTT.

The CDR3 DNA follows: TGTGCCAGCAGCCAACGGACAGATTCTGGAAACACCATATATTTT. This sequence encodes CASSQRTDSGNTIYF. The J gene is TRBJ1-3, the V gene TRBV7-9; possibly TRBD1 for D (6 bases). Trimming shortened V by 5 bases and J by 1 base, and 12 bases separated the two germline ends. Germline V gene data show CDR1 as SEHNR and CDR2 as FQNEAQ (reference sequence). The CDR3 runs 15 residues.

The rearrangement links TRBV5-1 to TRBJ1-1; 7 nucleotides match TRBD1. This CDR3 contains 14 residues. V lost 1 base and J lost 4; bases outside the gene matches: 4. Germline V gene sequence: CDR1 SGHRS, CDR2 YFSETQ. The chain's CDR3 is CASSLQTGITEAFF. CDR3 coding DNA: TGCGCCAGCAGCTTGCAGACAGGGATCACTGAAGCTTTCTTT.